The rows below give T cell receptor beta chains drawn from one sample of a study of T cell changes during pregnancy in multiple sclerosis. Profiling relied on immunoSEQ multiplex PCR, and the TCRdb table lists in-frame clones only, not all of them. The sample consists of tens of thousands of clones, 90% to 95% of them appearing once. The sequencing here drew on CD4+ T cells from peripheral blood mononuclear cells, taken in the second trimester of pregnancy. Receptor source: a female donor with multiple sclerosis, enrolled in a pregnancy study. Both conserved end residues are part of each CDR3. The order of the fields is V gene, clone size, D gene, J gene, CDR3 protein, CDR3 DNA. The D gene is left open where the match is weak. Expanded clones get a size class; other rows say once, few or many, or leave the size out.

v_gene: TRBV27
abundance: -
d_gene: -
j_gene: TRBJ1-6
CDR3aa: CATWAVEGPLHF
CDR3nt: TGTGCCACATGGGCAGTCGAGGGTCCCCTCCACTTT

v_gene: TRBV5-1
abundance: once
d_gene: TRBD1
j_gene: TRBJ1-3
CDR3aa: CASSSTGTGNTIYF
CDR3nt: TGCGCCAGCAGCTCGACAGGGACCGGAAACACCATATATTTT

v_gene: TRBV6-1
abundance: -
d_gene: TRBD1
j_gene: TRBJ1-1
CDR3aa: CASSETGGITEAFF
CDR3nt: TGTGCCAGCAGTGAAACAGGGGGGATCACTGAAGCTTTCTTT

v_gene: TRBV28
abundance: -
d_gene: -
j_gene: TRBJ1-3
CDR3aa: CASSLGSRVNTIYF
CDR3nt: TGTGCCAGCAGTTTAGGGAGTAGGGTAAACACCATATATTTT

v_gene: TRBV27
abundance: -
d_gene: -
j_gene: TRBJ1-1
CDR3aa: CASRPPGRSNTEAFF
CDR3nt: TGTGCCAGCAGACCCCCAGGGCGATCGAACACTGAAGCTTTCTTT

v_gene: TRBV5-4
abundance: -
d_gene: -
j_gene: TRBJ2-3
CDR3aa: CASSLSAGSDTQYF
CDR3nt: TGTGCCAGCAGCTTAAGTGCAGGGTCGGATACGCAGTATTTT

v_gene: TRBV5-1
abundance: -
d_gene: -
j_gene: TRBJ2-7
CDR3aa: CASRAGYWEQYF
CDR3nt: TGCGCCAGCAGGGCCGGGTATTGGGAGCAGTACTTC

v_gene: TRBV10-3
abundance: once
d_gene: -
j_gene: TRBJ1-4
CDR3aa: CAISESDQGSVSEKLFF
CDR3nt: TGTGCCATCAGTGAGTCGGATCAGGGGTCAGTCAGTGAAAAACTGTTTTTT

v_gene: TRBV6-6
abundance: -
d_gene: TRBD2
j_gene: TRBJ2-7
CDR3aa: CASRASGSYEQYF
CDR3nt: TGTGCCAGCAGGGCTAGCGGGTCCTACGAGCAGTACTTC

v_gene: TRBV19
abundance: -
d_gene: TRBD1
j_gene: TRBJ1-1
CDR3aa: CASSQRTGEAFF
CDR3nt: TGTGCCAGTAGTCAAAGGACAGGGGAAGCTTTCTTT

v_gene: TRBV30
abundance: -
d_gene: -
j_gene: TRBJ2-7
CDR3aa: CAFTPGSYEQYF
CDR3nt: TGTGCCTTCACGCCGGGCTCCTACGAGCAGTACTTC

v_gene: TRBV30
abundance: -
d_gene: -
j_gene: TRBJ1-2
CDR3aa: CAWSRLRTHYGYTF
CDR3nt: TGTGCCTGGAGTCGTCTTCGGACTCACTATGGCTACACCTTC

v_gene: TRBV9
abundance: -
d_gene: TRBD1
j_gene: TRBJ2-3
CDR3aa: CASSVDGQGGLFGVIRTQYF
CDR3nt: TGTGCCAGCAGCGTAGACGGACAGGGAGGTCTGTTCGGGGTTATCAGAACGCAGTATTTT

v_gene: TRBV6-5
abundance: -
d_gene: TRBD2
j_gene: TRBJ2-1
CDR3aa: CASSTTSGSVNEQFF
CDR3nt: TGTGCCAGCAGTACGACTAGCGGGAGTGTAAATGAGCAGTTCTTC

v_gene: TRBV2
abundance: -
d_gene: -
j_gene: TRBJ1-5
CDR3aa: CASRGPGFQPQHF
CDR3nt: TGTGCCAGCAGAGGCCCAGGCTTTCAGCCCCAGCATTTT

v_gene: TRBV2
abundance: -
d_gene: -
j_gene: TRBJ2-3
CDR3aa: CASNPPSRPQADTQYF
CDR3nt: TGTGCCAGCAATCCCCCCTCGCGCCCGCAGGCAGATACGCAGTATTTT

v_gene: TRBV7-8
abundance: few
d_gene: TRBD1
j_gene: TRBJ2-7
CDR3aa: CASSPGTARYEQYF
CDR3nt: TGTGCCAGCAGCCCGGGGACAGCCCGCTACGAGCAGTACTTC

v_gene: TRBV5-1
abundance: -
d_gene: TRBD2
j_gene: TRBJ2-7
CDR3aa: CASSPLAGGPYEQYF
CDR3nt: TGCGCCAGCAGCCCCCTAGCGGGAGGGCCATACGAGCAGTACTTC

v_gene: TRBV10-3
abundance: -
d_gene: -
j_gene: TRBJ2-7
CDR3aa: CAISESEGKGEQYF
CDR3nt: TGTGCCATCAGTGAGTCGGAGGGTAAGGGGGAGCAGTACTTC

v_gene: TRBV7-9
abundance: -
d_gene: TRBD2
j_gene: TRBJ2-1
CDR3aa: CASSTGRQSYNEQFF
CDR3nt: TGTGCCAGCAGTACCGGGAGGCAGTCCTACAATGAGCAGTTCTTC

v_gene: TRBV27
abundance: -
d_gene: -
j_gene: TRBJ1-5
CDR3aa: CASSLSRVGTGNWPQHF
CDR3nt: TGTGCCAGCAGTTTAAGCAGGGTGGGAACAGGTAATTGGCCCCAGCATTTT

v_gene: TRBV5-1
abundance: once
d_gene: TRBD2
j_gene: TRBJ2-3
CDR3aa: CASLRSTSGGTDTQYF
CDR3nt: TGCGCCAGCCTTCGGTCGACTAGCGGGGGCACAGATACGCAGTATTTT

v_gene: TRBV7-9
abundance: -
d_gene: TRBD2
j_gene: TRBJ2-1
CDR3aa: CASSPPGLAGGYEQFF
CDR3nt: TGTGCCAGCAGCCCCCCGGGACTAGCGGGAGGATATGAGCAGTTCTTC

v_gene: TRBV11-2
abundance: -
d_gene: -
j_gene: TRBJ2-2
CDR3aa: CASSLQGGTGELFF
CDR3nt: TGTGCCAGCAGCTTGCAGGGTGGCACCGGGGAGCTGTTTTTT

v_gene: TRBV5-1
abundance: -
d_gene: TRBD2
j_gene: TRBJ2-1
CDR3aa: CASSLAAGGPNEQFF
CDR3nt: TGCGCCAGCAGCTTGGCGGCGGGGGGGCCCAATGAGCAGTTCTTC

v_gene: TRBV4-3
abundance: -
d_gene: TRBD1
j_gene: TRBJ2-7
CDR3aa: CASSREPTGYQMEQYF
CDR3nt: TGCGCCAGCAGCCGGGAGCCGACAGGGTACCAAATGGAGCAGTACTTC

v_gene: TRBV6-1
abundance: -
d_gene: TRBD1
j_gene: TRBJ1-2
CDR3aa: CASSEYARGQGYTF
CDR3nt: TGTGCCAGCAGTGAATACGCCAGGGGGCAGGGCTACACCTTC